Listed here is a single T cell receptor (beta chain). This CDR3 spans 14 amino acids. Germline values: CDR1 MNHNY, CDR2 SVGAGI (reference sequence). V was pared by 8 bases and J by 1 base, with 11 bases between. The sample is drawn from a study of blood T cell repertoires in COVID-19. In the study overall: Acute-phase and convalescent COVID-19 samples originated in the United States, Italy and Spain. The cDNA or gDNA used as material had been derived from T cells, B-cell-depleted T cells, or PBMCs.

In the original analysis: Reference gene primers were amplified, and this amplification served to estimate nucleated cell counts. Data came from immunoSEQ multiplex PCR; TCRdb stores just in-frame clones and leaves some out. For V, J and clone size, that table is used; D and trimming come from the DNA. The table has under 200,000 clones, around 85% seen once; the top ten hold around 8.3%. This clonotype originated in a man aged 60 to 75 with acute or convalescent COVID-19. V gene TRBV6-6 combines with J gene TRBJ2-2, with D possibly TRBD2 on 6 matching bases. Source material: peripheral blood. DNA for the CDR3: TGTGCCAGCGGAGCGACTAGGAACACCGGGGAGCTGTTTTTT. Its translation is CASGATRNTGELFF.